This TCR beta chain appears in the sequencing data of a study of shared clonotypes between healthy human individuals. This CDR3 is built from 14 residues. The V gene's germline CDR1 is SEHNR and CDR2 FQNEAQ (reference sequence). Between the trimmed V and J ends, which lost 4 bases and 2 bases, there was a span of 10 bases. As for this clone: Its antigen is unknown. The same CDR3 can be traced to other DNA sequences in this sample.

Donors were healthy HIV-negative adults without recently reported acute infections or vaccinations. Only in-frame clones appear in the TCRdb table, and some are missing; sequencing was by immunoSEQ multiplex PCR. This table has 1,500,000 or so clones, more than 95% appearing once. General observations from the study: Only blood was sampled; tissue repertoires likely differ. Generation probabilities were higher for clonotypes shared across all four sorted-subset donors than for unshared ones.

The genes are TRBV7-9 and TRBJ2-3; D possibly corresponds to TRBD2 (6 bases). What was sequenced was naive CD4+ T cells sorted from blood. As to subset: CD45RA+ positively selected. The clonotype originates from a man aged 30 to 39 in good health. This CDR3 is CASSWRELTDTQYF. CDR3 bases: TGTGCCAGCAGCTGGAGGGAACTCACAGATACGCAGTATTTT.